A single sample is the source of the 20 T cell receptor beta chains below, sequenced in a study of technical replicates of blood from a handful of donors. Using immunoSEQ multiplex PCR, the repertoire was profiled, and TCRdb retains in-frame clones only, with some absent. The data contain fewer than 90,000 clones, roughly 90% of them seen just once; the ten biggest clones take up 0.35% to 0.45%. Specimen: T cells isolated from PBMCs. These receptors originate from a human donor in good health.

The chain is built from TRBV5-1 and TRBJ2-5, with D maybe TRBD1 (5 bases). The CDR3 covers 17 residues. The germline V gene has CDR1 SGHRS and CDR2 YFSETQ. V was pared by 0 bases and J by 3 bases, with 18 bases between. CDR3 region: CASSLAQWQGVKETQYF. The CDR3 nucleotides read TGCGCCAGCAGCTTGGCCCAGTGGCAGGGCGTAAAAGAGACCCAGTACTTC. Looking up the rest from reference TRBV5-1 and TRBJ2-5 gives the full variable domain: KAGVTQTPRYLIKTRGQQVTLSCSPISGHRSVSWYQQTPGQGLQFLFEYFSETQRNKGNFPGRFSGRQFSNSRSEMNVSTLELGDSALYLCASSLAQWQGVKETQYFGPGTRLLVL.

The chain links TRBV29-1 to TRBJ2-3, with 9 bases lining up with TRBD1. The ends lost 5 bases at V and 0 bases at J; junction bases unmatched: 6. The CDR3 spans 15 residues. From germline, CDR1 is SQVTM and CDR2 ANQGSEA. The CDR3 bases are TGCAGCGTTACTCCGGGACAGGGTAGCACAGATACGCAGTATTTT. Its translation: CSVTPGQGSTDTQYF.

The chain employs TRBV7-9 and TRBJ2-1, with 7 positions matching TRBD1. With 3 bases clipped from V and 7 bases from J, the junction kept 3 bases outside the gene matches. Germline V gene sequence: CDR1 SEHNR, CDR2 FQNEAQ (reference sequence). The CDR3 extends over 13 amino acids. The CDR3 sequence is CASSFLTGNEQFF. CDR3 sequence (DNA): TGTGCCAGCAGCTTCTTGACAGGGAATGAGCAGTTCTTC. Filled out from reference TRBV7-9 and TRBJ2-1, the complete variable domain reads DTGVSQNPRHKITKRGQNVTFRCDPISEHNRLYWYRQTLGQGPEFLTYFQNEAQLEKSRLLSDRFSAERPKGSFSTLEIQRTEQGDSAMYLCASSFLTGNEQFFGPGTRLTVL.

The J gene is TRBJ1-4, the V gene TRBV13, with D possibly TRBD1 on 6 matching bases. CDR1 is PRHDT, CDR2 FYEKMQ, per germline (reference sequence). There are 14 residues in the CDR3. V lost 2 bases and J lost 7, with 11 bases in between. The DNA for the CDR3 is TGTGCCAGCAGCTTAAGACCCAGGGGTGAAAAACTGTTTTTT. Its translation: CASSLRPRGEKLFF.

The V gene is TRBV27, the J gene TRBJ2-1, with 11 bases matching TRBD2. V was clipped by 5 bases and J by 10 bases; unmatched bases: 4. The CDR3 length is 13 residues. Looked up from germline, CDR1 is MNHEY and CDR2 is SMNVEV (reference sequence). The CDR3 sequence: CASSLGTSGEQFF. The DNA of the CDR3 is TGTGCCAGCAGTCTCGGGACTAGCGGAGAGCAGTTCTTC.

This rearrangement joins TRBV9 to TRBJ2-1; D is undetermined. Deletions cut 0 bases from V and 4 bases from J, with 8 bases between. This CDR3 contains 14 residues. Germline V gene data show CDR1 as SGDLS and CDR2 as YYNGEE. As DNA, the CDR3 is TGTGCCAGCAGCGTAGACGACACTTACAATGAGCAGTTCTTC. This encodes CASSVDDTYNEQFF.

As to this clone: One junction end disagrees with the germline gene, perhaps due to a read error. The chain has TRBV7-9 and TRBJ2-3; 14 bases are a match to TRBD2. The CDR3 runs 16 residues. Germline V CDR1 and CDR2: SEHNR, FQNEAQ (reference sequence). The CDR3 region is CASSQGTSGSIDTQYF. CDR3 sequence (DNA): TGTGCCAGCAGCCAAGGGACTAGCGGGAGCATAGATACGCAGTATTTT.

The chain combines TRBV14 with TRBJ2-7; 7 positions match TRBD2. This CDR3 has 13 residues. CDR1 and CDR2 (germline): SGHDN, FVKESK. The junction had 0 bases not matched to a gene; V was cut back by 4 bases and J by 0 bases. CDR3 sequence: CASSLAGSYEQYF. As DNA, the CDR3 is TGTGCCAGCAGCCTAGCGGGCTCCTACGAGCAGTACTTC.

The V and J genes are TRBV7-3 and TRBJ2-2; TRBD2 matches at 11 bases. This CDR3 spans 16 amino acids. Trimming took 2 bases from V and 4 from J; bases not matched to a gene: 3. Per the germline V gene, CDR1 is SGHTA and CDR2 is FQGTGA. Written as DNA, the CDR3 is TGTGCCAGCAGCTTATACCTAGCGGGAGGCACCGGGGAGCTGTTTTTT. This gives the protein CASSLYLAGGTGELFF. The whole variable domain, remainder taken from reference TRBV7-3 and TRBJ2-2, is GAGVSQTPSNKVTEKGKYVELRCDPISGHTALYWYRQSLGQGPEFLIYFQGTGAADDSGLPNDRFFAVRPEGSVSTLKIQRTERGDSAVYLCASSLYLAGGTGELFFGEGSRLTVL.

The chain carries TRBV10-3 and TRBJ2-7; possibly TRBD2 for D (6 bases). This CDR3 spans 14 amino acids. V dropped 7 bases and J dropped 5 bases, with 18 bases sitting between them. The germline V gene has CDR1 ENHRY and CDR2 SYGVKD. For the CDR3, the DNA is TGTGCCATCAATCAAGTCGGGAGTGGCCACGAGCAGTACTTC. Translated, it gives CAINQVGSGHEQYF.

CDR3 region: CASSLEPGGLNTEAFF. CDR3 nucleotide sequence: TGCGCCAGCAGCTTGGAGCCAGGGGGGTTGAACACTGAAGCTTTCTTT. The V call is TRBV5-1, the J call TRBJ1-1; 7 nucleotides align to TRBD1. CDR1 and CDR2 (germline): SGHRS, YFSETQ. This CDR3 has 16 amino acids. The ends lost 0 bases at V and 0 bases at J; junction bases unmatched: 5. The whole variable domain, remainder taken from reference TRBV5-1 and TRBJ1-1, is KAGVTQTPRYLIKTRGQQVTLSCSPISGHRSVSWYQQTPGQGLQFLFEYFSETQRNKGNFPGRFSGRQFSNSRSEMNVSTLELGDSALYLCASSLEPGGLNTEAFFGQGTRLTVV.

This rearrangement joins TRBV19 to TRBJ2-5, with D possibly TRBD1 on 5 matching bases. The germline V and J ends were trimmed by 9 bases and 3 bases, with 17 bases remaining between them. The CDR3 contains 14 residues. Germline CDR1 reads LNHDA; CDR2 reads SQIVND (reference sequence). CDR3 nucleotide sequence: TGTGCCAGGGTGTCCGAGACAGAGAAAGAGACCCAGTACTTC. This translates into CARVSETEKETQYF.

V and J are TRBV20-1 and TRBJ1-2; D call uncertain. The CDR3 consists of 8 residues. The germline V gene encodes CDR1 DFQATT and CDR2 SNEGSKA (reference sequence). Trimming pared 8 bases from V and 7 bases from J, leaving 5 bases between. CDR3 loop: CSPSGYTF. In DNA, the CDR3 is TGCAGTCCCAGTGGCTACACCTTC.

This clone was seen only once. The chain couples TRBV9 to TRBJ2-4; maybe TRBD2 (5 bases). The CDR3 extends over 15 amino acids. Trimming took 4 bases from V and 0 from J, leaving 11 bases between them. The germline V gene has CDR1 SGDLS and CDR2 YYNGEE. CDR3 in amino acids: CASSPGGLAKNIQYF. Here the CDR3 DNA reads TGTGCCAGCAGCCCGGGCGGGTTAGCCAAAAACATTCAGTACTTC.

The genes are TRBV10-3 and TRBJ1-2; 9 bases line up with TRBD1. The germline V gene has CDR1 ENHRY and CDR2 SYGVKD. Trimming cost V 7 bases and J 6 bases; bases outside gene matches: 3. The CDR3 extends over 12 amino acids. The CDR3 DNA reads TGTGCCATCAACACAGGGGGCGATGGCTACACCTTC. It encodes CAINTGGDGYTF.

The J gene is TRBJ1-1, the V gene TRBV25-1; TRBD1 might be the D (6 bases). From germline, CDR1 is MGHDK and CDR2 SYGVNS. The CDR3 has 13 residues. Trimming removed 5 bases at V and 1 base at J, with 8 bases between. The CDR3 loop is CASSSTGNTEAFF. Here the CDR3 DNA reads TGTGCCAGCAGTTCGACAGGGAACACTGAAGCTTTCTTT. The full variable domain, its missing parts supplied by reference TRBV25-1 and TRBJ1-1, is EADIYQTPRYLVIGTGKKITLECSQTMGHDKMYWYQQDPGMELHLIHYSYGVNSTEKGDLSSESTVSRIRTEHFPLTLESARPSHTSQYLCASSSTGNTEAFFGQGTRLTVV.

The V call is TRBV5-1, the J call TRBJ2-1; TRBD2 matches 13 bases. There are 16 residues in the CDR3. The V and J ends lost 4 bases and 6 bases, in that order; junction bases with no gene match: 7. From germline, CDR1 is SGHRS and CDR2 YFSETQ. CDR3: CASSPVTSGRTNEQFF. CDR3 sequence (DNA): TGCGCCAGCAGCCCGGTGACTAGCGGGAGGACCAATGAGCAGTTCTTC.

The rearrangement links TRBV6-9 to TRBJ1-2; D may be TRBD1 (6 bases). The ends were cut back, 8 bases at V and 3 bases at J, with 22 bases in the middle. The CDR3 loop spans 16 amino acids. From germline, CDR1 is MNHGY and CDR2 SVAAGI. Here the CDR3 DNA reads TGTGCCAGCGGGGGCTGGAAGGCAGGGGCGGACTATGGCTACACCTTC. Protein sequence: CASGGWKAGADYGYTF.

CDR3 DNA: TGTGCCAGCAGCGCGAGGGGACTAGCGGGACAAGAGACCCAGTACTTC. The encoded protein is CASSARGLAGQETQYF. The chain carries TRBV9 and TRBJ2-5, with TRBD2 identical over 13 bases. J was trimmed by 2 bases and V by 3 bases; bases with no gene match: 4. CDR1 SGDLS and CDR2 YYNGEE come from the germline V gene. This CDR3 is built from 16 residues.

This rearrangement joins TRBV19 to TRBJ2-2, with D possibly being TRBD1 (6 bases). Looked up from germline, CDR1 is LNHDA and CDR2 is SQIVND (reference sequence). V lost 7 bases to trimming and J lost 0 bases, with 9 bases between them. The CDR3 sequence is 14 residues long. In DNA, the CDR3 is TGTGCCAGTACACGGACAGCGAACACCGGGGAGCTGTTTTTT. Translated: CASTRTANTGELFF.